This T cell receptor beta chain stems from a study of T cells in pancreatic ductal adenocarcinoma. TCRdb keeps only in-frame clones here, not all; method: immunoSEQ multiplex PCR. The data hold roughly 16,000 clones, with approximately 90% observed a single time. Comments on this clone: Its antigen is undetermined.

Germline V CDR1 and CDR2: SGHTA, FQGTGA. With 6 bases clipped from V and 1 base from J, the junction kept 6 bases outside the gene matches. The CDR3 is made up of 15 amino acids. Selected pancreatic ductal adenocarcinoma patients had undergone surgery without neoadjuvant therapy. Study conclusions and caveats: Enrichment of CD45RO+ effector over naive T cells in tumors may bias clonality. Blood clonality (roughly 0.075) did not differ significantly from tumor (around 0.12). Results skew toward the minority of patients with early-stage disease. Unique clonotypes were around 7.6-fold more numerous in blood than in tumor.

Sequencing was carried out using PBMCs. The chain carries TRBV7-3 and TRBJ1-1, with 9 bases that match TRBD1. The source is a human donor with pancreatic ductal adenocarcinoma. The CDR3 nucleotides read TGTGCCAGCAGTCTTACAGGGGGCCGGAACACTGAAGCTTTCTTT. Residues: CASSLTGGRNTEAFF. The full variable domain, rest sourced from reference TRBV7-3 and TRBJ1-1, is GAGVSQTPSNKVTEKGKYVELRCDPISGHTALYWYRQSLGQGPEFLIYFQGTGAADDSGLPNDRFFAVRPEGSVSTLKIQRTERGDSAVYLCASSLTGGRNTEAFFGQGTRLTVV.